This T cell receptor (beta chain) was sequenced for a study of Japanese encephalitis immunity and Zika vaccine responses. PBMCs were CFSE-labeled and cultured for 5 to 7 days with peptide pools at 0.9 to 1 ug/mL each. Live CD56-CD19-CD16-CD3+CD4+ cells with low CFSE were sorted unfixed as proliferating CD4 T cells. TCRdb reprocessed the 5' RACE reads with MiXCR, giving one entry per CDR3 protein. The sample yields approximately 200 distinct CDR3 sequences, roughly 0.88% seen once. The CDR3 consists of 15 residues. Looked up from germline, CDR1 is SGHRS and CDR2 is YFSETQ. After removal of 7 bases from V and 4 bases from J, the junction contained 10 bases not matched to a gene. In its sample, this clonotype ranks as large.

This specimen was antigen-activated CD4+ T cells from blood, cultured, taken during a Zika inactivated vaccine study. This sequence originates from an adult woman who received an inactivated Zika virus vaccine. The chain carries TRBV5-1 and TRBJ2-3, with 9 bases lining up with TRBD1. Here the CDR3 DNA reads TGCGCCAGCGGAGTACAGGGGGCCGGGGCAGATACGCAGTATTTT. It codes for CASGVQGAGADTQYF.